The 22 T cell receptor beta chains below were found in one sample sequenced in a study of control samples from healthy donors and cancer patients. Sequenced by immunoSEQ multiplex PCR; TCRdb stores in-frame clones only, minus some. The sample has some 130,000 clones; over 85% are singletons. What was sequenced was blood. The source of these receptors is a man between 18 and 29 years old in good health.

The rearrangement uses TRBV7-9 and TRBJ1-3; the match to TRBD1 covers 7 bases. V trimming: 4 bases; J trimming: 4 bases; junction bases outside the gene matches: 10. CDR3 length: 16 residues. CDR1 is SEHNR and CDR2 is FQNEAQ in the germline V gene (reference sequence). The CDR3 sequence: CASSYQGQSLGNTIYF. Here the CDR3 DNA reads TGTGCCAGCAGCTATCAGGGACAGTCCCTAGGAAACACCATATATTTT.

In nucleotides, the CDR3 is TGTGCCAGCAGCGTAGAAGTGGCACCCATGAACACTGAAGCTTTCTTT. It codes for CASSVEVAPMNTEAFF. The chain joins TRBV9 to TRBJ1-1, with D uncertain. V was shortened by 0 bases and J by 0 bases, with 12 bases between the two germline ends. Per germline, CDR1 SGDLS and CDR2 YYNGEE. This CDR3 is built from 16 residues.

This chain uses TRBV5-1 with TRBJ2-7; perhaps TRBD2 as D (6 bases). The V end was cut by 4 bases, the J end by 6 bases, with 14 bases between. The V gene's germline CDR1 is SGHRS and CDR2 YFSETQ. This CDR3 is 13 amino acids long. This chain's CDR3 is CASSGGGDAEQYF. Here the CDR3 DNA reads TGCGCCAGCAGCGGGGGAGGTGATGCCGAGCAGTACTTC.

This clone came up a few times. J is TRBJ2-2 and V is TRBV6-5; D is uncertain. Trimming cost V 2 bases and J 4 bases, with 5 bases left between them. This CDR3 has 13 amino acids. Germline V CDR1 and CDR2: MNHEY, SVGAGI. CDR3 DNA: TGTGCCAGCAGTTACCGGGTCACCGGGGAGCTGTTTTTT. It is translated as CASSYRVTGELFF.

V gene TRBV19 combines with J gene TRBJ2-3; weak D call: TRBD2 (6 bases). The CDR3 totals 13 residues. Trimming took off 11 bases at V and 2 bases at J, with 14 bases between the two ends. The V gene's germline CDR1 is LNHDA and CDR2 SQIVND (reference sequence). CDR3 DNA: TGTGCCTCAAACCGGAGGGCCACAGATACGCAGTATTTT. Amino acids: CASNRRATDTQYF.

CDR3 region: CASSERGYGYTF. The CDR3 DNA is TGTGCCAGCAGTGAGAGAGGATATGGCTACACCTTC. The V and J genes are TRBV6-4 and TRBJ1-2; D is unclear. V was trimmed by 3 bases and J by 5 bases, leaving 7 bases between them. Germline CDR1 reads MRHNA; CDR2 reads SNTAGT. The CDR3 consists of 12 residues.

Concerning this clone: Germline is not matched at one junction end, which may reflect a read error. The V call is TRBV7-9, the J call TRBJ2-1; TRBD1 aligns across 10 bases. Germline values: CDR1 SEHNR, CDR2 FQNEAQ (reference sequence). This CDR3 comprises 11 residues. This chain's CDR3 is CASSLGDRGVF. Written as DNA, the CDR3 is TGTGCCAGCAGCTTAGGGGACAGGGGAGTCTTC.

The sample holds one count of this clone. This chain joins TRBV27 and TRBJ1-2; TRBD1 matches at 7 bases. The germline CDR1 and CDR2 sequences are MNHEY and SMNVEV (reference sequence). V shed 8 bases, J shed 0 bases, and the junction held 3 bases outside the gene matches. The CDR3 extends over 13 amino acids. The CDR3 loop reads CASGTVPNYGYTF. Written as DNA, the CDR3 is TGTGCCAGCGGGACAGTACCTAACTATGGCTACACCTTC.

In this sample, this clone turned up once. The chain links TRBV9 to TRBJ1-6; a possible D gene is TRBD1 (5 bases). CDR3 size: 15 residues. The V gene's germline CDR1 is SGDLS and CDR2 YYNGEE. V lost 0 bases to trimming and J lost 7 bases, with 11 bases between them. CDR3 bases: TGTGCCAGCAGCGTAGGGAGGGGTAGGAATTCACCCCTCCACTTT. It codes for CASSVGRGRNSPLHF.

A single count supports this clone. V gene TRBV27 combines with J gene TRBJ1-3, with TRBD1 matching 8 bases. Germline V gene sequence: CDR1 MNHEY, CDR2 SMNVEV (reference sequence). The CDR3 sequence is 16 residues long. J was trimmed by 0 bases and V by 5 bases; bases with no gene match: 6. The CDR3 DNA reads TGTGCCAGCAGTGGACAGGGACCGCGCTCTGGAAACACCATATATTTT. It encodes CASSGQGPRSGNTIYF.

This clone appeared a few times. The chain links TRBV4-2 to TRBJ2-1; 8 bases line up with TRBD2. The CDR3 length is 16 residues. CDR1 is LGHNA and CDR2 is YNFKEQ in the germline V gene. With V trimmed by 4 bases and J by 6 bases, 11 bases remained unmatched. The CDR3 reads CASSPKVGGAGNEQFF. In nucleotides, the CDR3 is TGTGCCAGCAGCCCCAAAGTCGGGGGGGCTGGCAATGAGCAGTTCTTC.

In its sample, this clone was seen a few times. V usage is TRBV12-5 and J usage is TRBJ2-2, with 10 positions matching TRBD2. J was trimmed by 6 bases and V by 5 bases; bases with no gene match: 3. This CDR3 region has 14 residues. Germline loops: CDR1 LGHNT, CDR2 FRNRAP. The CDR3 DNA reads as TGTGCTAGTGGTCCAACTAGCGGGGCCGGGGAGCTGTTTTTT. Translated, it gives CASGPTSGAGELFF.

The genes are TRBV25-1 and TRBJ1-1; D might be TRBD1 (5 bases). Trimming cost V 5 bases and J 8 bases, with 15 bases left between them. Germline CDR1 is MGHDK and CDR2 is SYGVNS. The CDR3 is 13 residues long. The CDR3 sequence: CASSSGALGEAFF. Here the CDR3 DNA reads TGTGCCAGCAGTAGTGGGGCTCTAGGAGAAGCTTTCTTT.

The rearrangement joins TRBV6-1 to TRBJ2-4; 7 bases agree with TRBD2. The V and J ends lost 2 bases and 8 bases, in that order; junction bases with no gene match: 9. Germline assignment: CDR1 MNHNS and CDR2 SASEGT. The length of the CDR3 is 15 residues. The CDR3 protein is CASSETSRAGDIQYF. For the CDR3, the DNA is TGTGCCAGCAGTGAAACGTCGAGGGCGGGGGACATTCAGTACTTC.

V is TRBV10-3 and J is TRBJ1-4, with D unresolved. V dropped 2 bases and J dropped 10 bases, with 11 bases sitting between them. From germline, CDR1 is ENHRY and CDR2 SYGVKD. The CDR3 is 13 residues long. In DNA, the CDR3 is TGTGCCATCAGTGAGAGGCCCAAGGGAAAACTGTTTTTT. Its protein product is CAISERPKGKLFF.

The genes are TRBV11-3 and TRBJ2-7; 8 bases map to TRBD1. CDR3 length: 13 residues. V lost 5 bases, J lost 5 bases, and 5 bases stayed unmatched. Germline assignment: CDR1 SGHNT and CDR2 YENEEA. The CDR3 DNA reads as TGTGCCAGCAGCGAAACCAGGGGGCACGAGCAGTACTTC. This translates into CASSETRGHEQYF.

This rearrangement joins TRBV28 to TRBJ1-1, with D possibly matching TRBD1 (5 bases). The CDR3 totals 16 residues. Trimming removed 3 bases at V and 3 bases at J, with 17 bases between. Germline-derived CDR1 and CDR2 are MDHEN and SYDVKM. The CDR3 region has the DNA TGTGCCAGCAGTTTCCTGGCCATCGGGGGGTACACTGAAGCTTTCTTT. Residues: CASSFLAIGGYTEAFF.

J is TRBJ2-1 and V is TRBV20-1, with D possibly being TRBD1 or TRBD2 (5 bases each). The CDR3 length is 15 residues. Trimming removed 3 bases from V and 0 bases from J, with 12 bases in between. CDR1 and CDR2 (germline): DFQATT, SNEGSKA (reference sequence). CDR3 protein: CSASPGPSSYNEQFF. CDR3 DNA sequence: TGCAGTGCTAGTCCGGGGCCGAGCTCCTACAATGAGCAGTTCTTC.

The chain uses TRBV5-1 and TRBJ2-1; D perhaps matches TRBD1 (5 bases). The CDR3 is 16 amino acids. V lost 0 bases and J lost 5, with 15 bases in between. Germline CDR1 and CDR2: SGHRS and YFSETQ. CDR3 DNA sequence: TGCGCCAGCAGCTTGGGGGGCCTCGGCACGAACAATGAGCAGTTCTTC. Translation: CASSLGGLGTNNEQFF.

This clone was detected once. V is TRBV10-3 and J is TRBJ2-3, with TRBD2 identical over 15 bases. The V segment lost 3 bases and the J segment 4 bases; nucleotides outside the gene matches: 8. This CDR3 contains 18 residues. Germline V gives CDR1 ENHRY, CDR2 SYGVKD. This CDR3 is CAISDEGLAGGTSDTQYF. The DNA of the CDR3 is TGTGCCATCAGTGACGAGGGACTAGCGGGGGGTACCTCAGATACGCAGTATTTT.

This chain connects TRBV21-1 to TRBJ1-4; the table's D gene call, TRBD1, was not cross checked with the DNA. TRBV21-1 is labeled a pseudogene. This CDR3 contains 16 residues. CDR3 residues: CASSRRPGQGSEKLFF. The CDR3 DNA is TGTGCCAGCAGCAGACGACCGGGACAGGGGAGTGAAAAACTGTTTTTT.

This clone was picked up a small number of times. The chain is built from TRBV3-1 (or the pseudogene TRBV3-2) and TRBJ2-2; no definite D call. The germline CDR1 and CDR2 sequences are LGHDT and YNNKEL (reference sequence). This CDR3 has 14 amino acids. V was cut by 2 bases and J by 6 bases, with 10 bases left in between. The CDR3: CASSQKVEAGELFF. The DNA of the CDR3 is TGTGCCAGCAGCCAAAAGGTGGAAGCCGGGGAGCTGTTTTTT.